This T cell receptor (beta chain) originates from a study of CD8+ T cells in alopecia areata (dated by TCRdb to between 2017 and 2018). Some background on the complete study: Skin from C3H/HeJ donors aged roughly 6-13 months with spontaneous alopecia was grafted onto female C3H/HeJ recipients aged roughly 7-10 weeks. To study T cell clonal expansion in alopecia areata, the researchers applied high-throughput TCRbeta sequencing to both the C3H/HeJ mouse model and human patients. On the human side, TCRbeta sequencing was run on scalp tissue and on sorted CD4+ and CD8+ peripheral blood T cells from healthy controls and from alopecia areata patients with either patchy or totalis/universalis disease. Clonality in the scalp was compared among normal scalp (n=4), patchy alopecia areata scalp (n=8), and alopecia totalis/universalis scalp (n=8). RNA was extracted with the PAXgene miRNA kit for fixed scalp, the miRNeasy kit for PBMCs, and the RNeasy kit for mouse skin. immunoSEQ multiplex PCR using 35 Vbeta forward primers and 13 Jbeta reverse primers was used to amplify TCRbeta CDR3 regions.

The germline V gene gives CDR1 as MNHDT and CDR2 as YYDKIL. The CDR3 measures 14 amino acids from cysteine to phenylalanine. Shown are 30 bases from within the CDR3, in frame from base 1. V is trimmed back by 1 base and J by 2 bases, and the junction contains 2 bases that no gene match accounts for. Pooled mouse cutaneous lymph node cells were stained for CD4, CD8alpha, NKG2D, NKG2ACE and other markers, then sorted on a BD Influx. Libraries were constructed by the immunoSEQ multiplex PCR assay. To provide template for TCR sequencing, every sample had RNA extracted and reverse transcribed into cDNA. First-strand cDNA was synthesized using SuperScript III with a 2:1 mix of oligo-dT and random hexamers. A synthetic immune receptor repertoire was used to gauge amplification bias, and whatever bias remained was removed computationally. Libraries were sequenced on Illumina HiSeq with 60 bp reads covering the CDR3, read from J toward V. The original pipeline was this. After raw reads were preprocessed to remove errors, the CDR3 was defined following IMGT conventions as running from the conserved cysteine to phenylalanine. Clonality was calculated as 1 minus Shannon entropy normalized by log2 of the number of productive unique TCRs. CD4 or CD8 identity of scalp clones was inferred by cross-referencing scalp TCRbeta sequences with sorted blood CD4 and CD8 repertoires. TCRdb provides this immuneACCESS table in a form limited to in-frame rearrangements. Some clones are lacking; in checked studies, under half of them reflect an unresolved V gene, and why the rest are absent is not known. V and J calls and clone size are as listed in that table; D and trimming were resolved from the DNA. The table notes approximately 300,000 clones here, none of them singletons. The ten largest make up more than 1% of the sample.

The paper as a whole reports these results and caveats: Compared with normal scalp, lesional scalp had higher clonality and more expanded CD8+ clones, particularly in alopecia totalis/universalis, a pattern that suggests antigenic drive. TCR sequences shared between patients were less clear than in mice, possibly partly because of HLA diversity in the patient population. Unlike mouse skin, where gammadelta T cells dominate, normal human skin contains resident alphabeta T cells that get sequenced too, which complicates analysis of the scalp TCR repertoire.

In regard to this clone: The antigen it binds to is not known. With a mouse as the source, gene names and germline sequences are drawn from the mouse. The read gets to within 4 residues of the CDR3 end, and the germline J gene fills in the rest.

The TCR was taken from a C3H/HeJ mouse with alopecia areata. Mice of this strain carry the MHC haplotype H2-k. The V and J segments used are TRBV17 and TRBJ2-7; 7 bases in the middle match TRBD1. What was sequenced was CD4+ T cells sorted from a lymph node. Partial CDR3 DNA: TGTGCTAGCAGTAGAGGCAGGGGGACCTAT. This is translated as CASSRGRGTY. Given in full, the CDR3 is CASSRGRGTYEQYF.